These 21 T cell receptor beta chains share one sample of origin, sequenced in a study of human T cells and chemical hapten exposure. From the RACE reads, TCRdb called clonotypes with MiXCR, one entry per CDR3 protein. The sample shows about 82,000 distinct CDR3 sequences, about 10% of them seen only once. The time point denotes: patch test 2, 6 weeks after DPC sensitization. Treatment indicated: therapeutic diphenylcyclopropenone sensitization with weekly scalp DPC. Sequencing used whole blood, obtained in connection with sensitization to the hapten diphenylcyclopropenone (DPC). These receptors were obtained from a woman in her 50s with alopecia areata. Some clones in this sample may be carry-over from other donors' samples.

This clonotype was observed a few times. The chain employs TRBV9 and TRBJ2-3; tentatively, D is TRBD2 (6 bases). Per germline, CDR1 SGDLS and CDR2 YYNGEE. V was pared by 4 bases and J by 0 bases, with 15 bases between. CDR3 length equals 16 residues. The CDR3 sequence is CASSTTSGTSTDTQYF. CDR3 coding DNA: TGTGCCAGCAGCACCACGTCGGGGACTAGCACAGATACGCAGTATTTT.

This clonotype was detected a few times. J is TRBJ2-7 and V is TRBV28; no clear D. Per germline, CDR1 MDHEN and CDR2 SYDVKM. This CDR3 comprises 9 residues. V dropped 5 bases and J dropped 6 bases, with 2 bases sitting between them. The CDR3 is CASSIEQYF. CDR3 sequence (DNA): TGTGCCAGCAGTATCGAGCAGTACTTC.

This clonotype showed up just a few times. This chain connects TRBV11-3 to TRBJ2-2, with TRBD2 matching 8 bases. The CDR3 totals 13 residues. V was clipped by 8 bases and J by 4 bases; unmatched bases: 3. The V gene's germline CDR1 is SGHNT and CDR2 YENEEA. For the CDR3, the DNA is TGTGCCAGCCAGCGGGAGCTCACCGGGGAGCTGTTTTTT. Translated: CASQRELTGELFF.

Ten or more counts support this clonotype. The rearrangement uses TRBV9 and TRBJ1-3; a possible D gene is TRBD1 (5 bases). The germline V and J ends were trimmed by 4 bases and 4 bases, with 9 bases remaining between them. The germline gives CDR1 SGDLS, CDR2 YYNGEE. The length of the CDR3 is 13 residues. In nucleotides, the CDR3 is TGTGCCAGCAGCTTAAGACAGGGAAACACCATATATTTT. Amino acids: CASSLRQGNTIYF.

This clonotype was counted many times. The CDR3 region is CATSDWTGANTGELFF. CDR3 nucleotides: TGTGCCACCAGTGATTGGACAGGGGCGAACACCGGGGAGCTGTTTTTT. The V and J genes are TRBV24-1 and TRBJ2-2; 9 bases line up with TRBD1. Looked up from germline, CDR1 is KGHDR and CDR2 is SFDVKD. V shed 2 bases, J shed 0 bases, and the junction held 0 bases outside the gene matches. This CDR3 is 16 amino acids long.

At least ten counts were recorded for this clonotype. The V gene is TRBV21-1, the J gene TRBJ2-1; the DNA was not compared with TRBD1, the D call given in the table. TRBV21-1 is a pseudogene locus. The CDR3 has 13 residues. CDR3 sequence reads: CASSKAVGSAEFF. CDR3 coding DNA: TGTGCCAGCAGCAAAGCGGTAGGGAGCGCCGAGTTCTTC.

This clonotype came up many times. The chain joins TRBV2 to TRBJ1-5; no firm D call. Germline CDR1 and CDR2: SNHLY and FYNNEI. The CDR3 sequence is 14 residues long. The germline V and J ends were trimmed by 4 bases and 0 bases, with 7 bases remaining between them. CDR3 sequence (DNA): TGTGCCAGCAGTGTTGTCAGTAGCAATCAGCCCCAGCATTTT. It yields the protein CASSVVSSNQPQHF.

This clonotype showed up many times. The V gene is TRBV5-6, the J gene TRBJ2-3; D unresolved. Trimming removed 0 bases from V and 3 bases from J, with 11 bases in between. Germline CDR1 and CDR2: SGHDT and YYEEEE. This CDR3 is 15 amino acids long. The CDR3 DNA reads TGTGCCAGCAGCTTGGAGAGTTTAGGGACAGATACGCAGTATTTT. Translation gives CASSLESLGTDTQYF.

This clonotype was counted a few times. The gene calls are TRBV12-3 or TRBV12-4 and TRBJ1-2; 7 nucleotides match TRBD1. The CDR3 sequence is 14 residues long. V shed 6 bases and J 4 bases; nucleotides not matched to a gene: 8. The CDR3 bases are TGTGCCAGCAGCACTTGGACAGGCCTCTATGGCTACACCTTC. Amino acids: CASSTWTGLYGYTF.

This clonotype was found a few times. The chain's CDR3 is CASSPVREQYF. CDR3 coding DNA: TGTGCCAGCTCACCCGTGAGGGAACAGTACTTC. The genes are TRBV18 and TRBJ2-5; D might be TRBD2 (5 bases). The CDR3 totals 11 residues. Trimming removed 3 bases at V and 11 bases at J, with 10 bases between. The germline V gene has CDR1 KGHSH and CDR2 LQKENI.

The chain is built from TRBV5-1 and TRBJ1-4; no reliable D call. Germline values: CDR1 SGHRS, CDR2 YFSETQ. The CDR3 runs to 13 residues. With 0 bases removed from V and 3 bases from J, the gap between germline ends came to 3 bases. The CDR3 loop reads CASSLESNEKLFF. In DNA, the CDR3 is TGCGCCAGCAGCTTGGAATCTAATGAAAAACTGTTTTTT.

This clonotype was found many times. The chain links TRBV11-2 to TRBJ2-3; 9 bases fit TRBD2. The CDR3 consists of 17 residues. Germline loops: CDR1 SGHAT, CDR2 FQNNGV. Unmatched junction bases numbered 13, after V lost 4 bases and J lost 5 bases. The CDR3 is CASSSPGSGRGLDTQYF. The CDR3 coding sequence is TGTGCCAGCAGCTCCCCGGGTAGCGGGAGAGGTTTAGATACGCAGTATTTT.

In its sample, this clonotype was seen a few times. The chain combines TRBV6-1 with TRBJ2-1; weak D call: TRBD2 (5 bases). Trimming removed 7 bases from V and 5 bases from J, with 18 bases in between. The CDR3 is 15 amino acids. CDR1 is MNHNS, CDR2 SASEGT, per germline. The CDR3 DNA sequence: TGTGCCAGCACCCGAGGGCCCGACCCGAACAATGAGCAGTTCTTC. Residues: CASTRGPDPNNEQFF.

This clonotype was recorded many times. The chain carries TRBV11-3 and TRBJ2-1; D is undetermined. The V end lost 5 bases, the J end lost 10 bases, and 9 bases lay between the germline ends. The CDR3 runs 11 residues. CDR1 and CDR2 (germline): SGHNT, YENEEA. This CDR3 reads CASSMTGEQFF. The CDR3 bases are TGTGCCAGCAGCATGACTGGGGAGCAGTTCTTC. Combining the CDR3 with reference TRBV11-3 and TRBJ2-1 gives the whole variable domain EAGVVQSPRYKIIEKKQPVAFWCNPISGHNTLYWYLQNLGQGPELLIRYENEEAVDDSQLPKDRFSAERLKGVDSTLKIQPAELGDSAVYLCASSMTGEQFFGPGTRLTVL.

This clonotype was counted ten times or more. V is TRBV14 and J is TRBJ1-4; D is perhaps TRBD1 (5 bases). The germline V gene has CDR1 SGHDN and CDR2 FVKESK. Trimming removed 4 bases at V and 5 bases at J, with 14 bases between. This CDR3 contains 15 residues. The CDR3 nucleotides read TGTGCCAGCAGCCTACGATGGGGGTTGAATGAAAAACTGTTTTTT. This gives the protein CASSLRWGLNEKLFF.

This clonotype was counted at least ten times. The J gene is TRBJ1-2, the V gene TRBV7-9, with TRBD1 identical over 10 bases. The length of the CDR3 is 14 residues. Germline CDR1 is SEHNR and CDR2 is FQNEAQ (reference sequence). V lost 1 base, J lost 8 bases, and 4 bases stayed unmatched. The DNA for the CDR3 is TGTGCCAGCAGCTTAGTGGGGACAGGGGTCGGCTACACCTTC. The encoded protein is CASSLVGTGVGYTF.

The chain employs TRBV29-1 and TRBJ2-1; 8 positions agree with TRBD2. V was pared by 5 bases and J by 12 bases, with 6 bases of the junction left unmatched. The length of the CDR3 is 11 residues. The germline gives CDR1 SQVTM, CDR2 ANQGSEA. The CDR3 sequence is CSVTSGVAQFF. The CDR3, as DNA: TGCAGCGTTACTAGCGGCGTGGCGCAGTTCTTC.

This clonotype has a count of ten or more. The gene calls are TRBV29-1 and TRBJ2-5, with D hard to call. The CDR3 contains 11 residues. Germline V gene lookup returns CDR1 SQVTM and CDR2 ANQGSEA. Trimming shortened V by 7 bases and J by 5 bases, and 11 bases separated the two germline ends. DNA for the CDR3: TGCAGCGGGTCCGAGTGGGAGACCCAGTACTTC. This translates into CSGSEWETQYF.

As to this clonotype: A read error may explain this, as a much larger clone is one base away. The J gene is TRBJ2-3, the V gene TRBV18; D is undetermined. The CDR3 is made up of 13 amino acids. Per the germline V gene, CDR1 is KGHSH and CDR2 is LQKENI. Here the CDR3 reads CTSSFASTDTQYF. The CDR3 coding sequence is TGTACCAGCTCATTTGCCAGCACAGATACGCAGTATTTT.

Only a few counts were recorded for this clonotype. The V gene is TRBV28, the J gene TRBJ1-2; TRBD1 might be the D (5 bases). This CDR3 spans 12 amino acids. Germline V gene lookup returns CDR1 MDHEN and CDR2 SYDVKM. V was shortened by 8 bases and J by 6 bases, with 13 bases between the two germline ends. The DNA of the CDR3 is TGTGCCAGCGTAATGTCAGGGAATGGCTACACCTTC. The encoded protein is CASVMSGNGYTF.

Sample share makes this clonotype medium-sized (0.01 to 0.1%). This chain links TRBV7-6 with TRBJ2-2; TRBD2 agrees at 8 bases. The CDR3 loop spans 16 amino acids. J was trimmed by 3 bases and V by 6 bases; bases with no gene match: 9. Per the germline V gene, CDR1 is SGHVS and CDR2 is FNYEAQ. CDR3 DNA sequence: TGTGCCAGCAGTCGAAAGCGGGAGTTCGACACCGGGGAGCTGTTTTTT. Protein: CASSRKREFDTGELFF. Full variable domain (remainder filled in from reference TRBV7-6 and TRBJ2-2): GAGVSQSPRYKVTKRGQDVALRCDPISGHVSLYWYRQALGQGPEFLTYFNYEAQQDKSGLPNDRFSAERPEGSISTLTIQRTEQRDSAMYRCASSRKREFDTGELFFGEGSRLTVL.